This T cell receptor (beta chain) was retrieved from a study of shared clonotypes between healthy human individuals (dated by TCRdb to 2020 to 2021). General notes on the study: Three men and a couple of women, aged 18 to 49 years, made up the cohort. Leukapheresis yielded between about 0.94 and 8.9 billion PBMCs per donor. Different laboratories and diverse techniques were used to prepare libraries and sequence TCR repertoires, to increase sequencing depth and limit assay-specific biases. To estimate repertoire size and how much clonotype sharing occurs between individuals, the study deeply sequenced the blood TCR repertoires of several healthy adults. For each donor, CD4 naive and CD4 memory were each run on three plates, CD8 naive on two plates, and CD8 memory on one plate. What the work shows at the level of the full study, not this receptor alone: Naive subsets generally had larger estimated clonotype richness than memory subsets. Compared with non-shared clonotypes, the clonotypes found in all four sorted-subset donors had higher generation probabilities. Approximately 4.8% of naive CD4, roughly 3.6% of naive CD8, approximately 2% of memory CD4, and approximately 0.4% of memory CD8 clonotypes were shared across a few donors. Because the study included a small number of donors, the genetic and exposure-history diversity represented was limited. Rarefaction of sorted-subset datasets indicated incomplete sequencing despite the large sequencing depth. Based on pairwise subsampling, the degree of clonotype sharing among donors was expected to be affected by sequencing depth. Sampling was restricted to blood, and TCR repertoires in tissues likely differ from the TCR repertoires found in blood.

Concerning this clone itself: Which antigen it targets is not known. Base qualities are not provided; no much larger clone lies one nucleotide away.

Donors were healthy HIV-negative adults with no recently reported acute infections or vaccinations. Every donor was a Caucasian adult residing in Nashville, Tennessee, USA. Magnetic negative selection was used to enrich CD4+ T cells, after which naive cells were positively selected on CD45RA and the negative fraction became the memory subset. After blood collection by leukapheresis, PBMCs were isolated using Ficoll-Histopaque density gradient centrifugation and then cryopreserved in the vapor phase of liquid nitrogen. Analytical flow cytometry was used to check the purity and quantity of each magnetically sorted T cell population. Genomic DNA was isolated from each sorted fraction and quantified by UV absorbance on a Nanodrop 2000c. The germline V gene specifies MRHNA as CDR1 and SNTAGT as CDR2. V gives up 8 bases and J gives up 2 bases, and the segment between their germline ends measures 12 bases. The CDR3, cysteine through phenylalanine, is 14 amino acids long. The DNA shown is the 42-base CDR3, in frame from base 1.

Using the deep immunoSEQ assay, TCR CDR3 regions were amplified from genomic DNA by multiplex PCR. Extracted genomic DNA from each cell subset was distributed evenly across all wells of several immunoSEQ 96-well plates, and each plate was treated as a replicate. For sorted subsets, approximately 210 ng of genomic DNA, equivalent to around 31,000 T cell genomes, went into each replicate PCR. The purified libraries were quantified using a Qubit 3.0 fluorometer, sized with a Bioanalyzer 2100, and then quantified again using the KAPA Library Quantification kit. Every immunoSEQ 96-well plate was sequenced on a dedicated single-read 150-cycle Illumina NextSeq 550 flow cell. The authors processed their data as follows. The immunoSEQ output contained only junctional sequences without quality scores, so filtering could not match that applied to full-length reads. Sequences were annotated with PyIR, a Python wrapper for IgBLAST v1.9, and V/J genes and CDR3 were assigned using IMGT germline references. Reads were removed for weak V/J assignments (E-value above 1e-6), missing CDR3, stop codons, out-of-frame junctions, or ambiguous translated residues. V3J clonotypes were defined as sequences sharing an identical inferred V gene, J gene, and CDR3 amino acid sequence. To compute the percentage overlap between repertoires, the number of shared unique clonotypes was divided by the size of the smaller repertoire. RTK rarefaction, the Chao1 estimator, and Recon v2.1 estimates of unobserved clonotypes were used to assess repertoire richness. Generation probabilities were computed with OLGA for all TCRbeta clonotypes obtained by the gDNA method from several donors. TCRdb carries this immuneACCESS record with in-frame sequences only. Its versions omit some clonotypes, under half of them owing to an unresolved V gene in the studies checked, with the rest unexplained. D and trimming were read from the DNA, whereas the V and J calls and clone size are those reported in that table. The sample table contains approximately 940,000 clones; only one count was recorded for around three quarters of them. Of the sample, over 1.3% is held by the ten largest clones.

The chain is assembled from TRBV6-4 and TRBJ2-2; TRBD2 is a weak D gene call, 7 bases matching. This TCR was sampled from a man aged 18-30 years in good health. The specimen sequenced was memory CD4+ T cells sorted from blood. The cell subset or site tag for this specimen amounts to: CD45RA-negative fraction. The CDR3 protein is CASRRGGNTGELFF. At the DNA level, the sequence is TGTGCCAGCCGGAGGGGGGGAAACACCGGGGAGCTGTTTTTT.